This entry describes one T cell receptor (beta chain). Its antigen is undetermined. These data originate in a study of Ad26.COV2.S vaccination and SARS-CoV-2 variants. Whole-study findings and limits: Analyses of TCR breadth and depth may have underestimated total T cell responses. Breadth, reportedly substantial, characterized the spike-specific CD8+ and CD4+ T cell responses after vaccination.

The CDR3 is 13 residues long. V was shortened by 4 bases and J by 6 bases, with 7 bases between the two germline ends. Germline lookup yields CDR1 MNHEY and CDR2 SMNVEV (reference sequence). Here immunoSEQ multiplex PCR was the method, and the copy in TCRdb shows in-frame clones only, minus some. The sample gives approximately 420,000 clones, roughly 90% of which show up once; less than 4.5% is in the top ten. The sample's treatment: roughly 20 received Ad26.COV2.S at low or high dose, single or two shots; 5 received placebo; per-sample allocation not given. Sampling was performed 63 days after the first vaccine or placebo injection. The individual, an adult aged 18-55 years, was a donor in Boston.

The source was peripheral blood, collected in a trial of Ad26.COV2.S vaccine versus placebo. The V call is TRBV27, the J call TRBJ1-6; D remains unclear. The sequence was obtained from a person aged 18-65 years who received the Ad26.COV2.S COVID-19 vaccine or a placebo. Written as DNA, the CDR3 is TGTGCCAGCAGTTCAAGTAGTAATTCACCCCTCCACTTT. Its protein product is CASSSSSNSPLHF.